These 17 T cell receptor beta chains came from one sample sequenced in a study of blood T cell repertoires in COVID-19. Using immunoSEQ multiplex PCR, the repertoire was profiled, and TCRdb retains in-frame clones only, with some absent. The sample lists about 140,000 clones; around 73% were seen once. Sequences were obtained from peripheral blood. These receptors were obtained from a woman between 50 and 59 years old with active or convalescent COVID-19.

V gene TRBV29-1 combines with J gene TRBJ1-2; a possible D gene is TRBD1 (5 bases). The germline V gene encodes CDR1 SQVTM and CDR2 ANQGSEA. Trimming left V 3 bases short and J 6 bases short, with 20 bases between. The CDR3 covers 15 residues. In nucleotides, the CDR3 is TGCAGCGTTGATCGGCTTCGGCGGGAAGGGGATGGCTACACCTTC. Translation: CSVDRLRREGDGYTF.

The chain carries TRBV7-2 and TRBJ1-2, with a possible D match to TRBD1 (5 bases). V lost 5 bases, J lost 2 bases, and 12 bases lay in between. This CDR3 has 14 amino acids. The germline V gene has CDR1 SGHTA and CDR2 FQGNSA. The DNA of the CDR3 is TGTGCCAGCAGCAAGGGGCCGGCCAACTATGGCTACACCTTC. Protein: CASSKGPANYGYTF.

The genes are TRBV20-1 and TRBJ2-1; perhaps TRBD2 as D (6 bases). CDR1 DFQATT and CDR2 SNEGSKA come from the germline V gene (reference sequence). V was shortened by 3 bases and J by 4 bases, with 19 bases between the two germline ends. This CDR3 contains 16 residues. Here the CDR3 reads CSASRGRGNQYNEQFF. CDR3 DNA: TGCAGTGCTAGTCGTGGGCGGGGAAATCAGTACAATGAGCAGTTCTTC.

The rearrangement links TRBV6-5 to TRBJ1-6; D is perhaps TRBD1 (5 bases). V lost 0 bases and J 8 bases, leaving 5 bases between the germline ends. Germline V lookup: CDR1 MNHEY, CDR2 SVGAGI. The CDR3 runs to 13 residues. The CDR3 loop is CASSYSGDSPLHF. The CDR3 nucleotides read TGTGCCAGCAGTTACTCAGGGGATTCACCCCTCCACTTT.

This clone was counted once. J is TRBJ1-1 and V is TRBV25-1; D is perhaps TRBD1 (5 bases). Trimming removed 1 base from V and 5 bases from J, with 14 bases in between. CDR3 length: 15 amino acids. CDR1 MGHDK and CDR2 SYGVNS come from the germline V gene. The CDR3 is CASSESGGTSTEAFF. The DNA for the CDR3 is TGTGCCAGCAGTGAATCCGGAGGGACGTCAACTGAAGCTTTCTTT. The variable domain in full, completed from reference TRBV25-1 and TRBJ1-1, reads EADIYQTPRYLVIGTGKKITLECSQTMGHDKMYWYQQDPGMELHLIHYSYGVNSTEKGDLSSESTVSRIRTEHFPLTLESARPSHTSQYLCASSESGGTSTEAFFGQGTRLTVV.

In the case of this clone: The same CDR3 also results from other DNA sequences found in this sample. V is TRBV3-1 (or the pseudogene TRBV3-2) and J is TRBJ2-3; D gene ambiguous. Between the trimmed V and J ends, which lost 0 bases and 3 bases, there was a span of 13 bases. Germline assignment: CDR1 LGHDT and CDR2 YNNKEL (reference sequence). This CDR3 is 16 amino acids long. The CDR3 nucleotides are TGTGCCAGCAGCCAAGATATCCGGGTAAGGACAGATACGCAGTATTTT. Translation gives CASSQDIRVRTDTQYF.

This clone appeared a single time. The rearrangement links TRBV27 to TRBJ1-2; 7 bases map to TRBD1. Germline loops: CDR1 MNHEY, CDR2 SMNVEV (reference sequence). The V gene end was trimmed by 5 bases and the J gene end by 8 bases; junction bases not matched to a gene: 14. This CDR3 is 15 amino acids long. This CDR3 reads CASSTRTTGVWGYTF. The CDR3 region has the DNA TGTGCCAGCAGTACACGAACCACAGGGGTATGGGGCTACACCTTC.

The genes are TRBV5-5 and TRBJ1-1, with unresolved D. Germline V gene sequence: CDR1 SGHKS, CDR2 YYEKEE (reference sequence). CDR3 length: 13 residues. V was shortened by 3 bases and J by 3 bases, with 9 bases between the two germline ends. The CDR3 reads CASSSSPDTEAFF. The CDR3 DNA reads as TGTGCCAGCAGCTCCTCCCCAGACACTGAAGCTTTCTTT.

The chain links TRBV27 to TRBJ2-5; 9 bases are a match to TRBD2. The junction had 3 bases not matched to a gene; V was cut back by 3 bases and J by 1 base. CDR3 size: 15 residues. In germline, CDR1 is MNHEY, CDR2 SMNVEV (reference sequence). The CDR3 sequence is CASSFIAGVQETQYF. DNA of the CDR3: TGTGCCAGCAGTTTCATAGCGGGGGTCCAAGAGACCCAGTACTTC.

Ten or more counts support this clone. V gene TRBV29-1 combines with J gene TRBJ1-4, with 7 nucleotides matching TRBD1. This CDR3 has 14 residues. The V gene's germline CDR1 is SQVTM and CDR2 ANQGSEA. With V trimmed by 7 bases and J by 8 bases, 13 bases remained unmatched. The CDR3 spells CSGADRQGAEKLFF. CDR3 DNA sequence: TGCAGCGGGGCGGACAGGCAAGGGGCCGAAAAACTGTTTTTT.

This clone was observed at least ten times. DNA of the CDR3: TGTGCCAGTAGTCTCCGGACTAGCGACTACGAGCAGTACTTC. Encoded protein: CASSLRTSDYEQYF. The chain links TRBV19 to TRBJ2-7; TRBD2 matches at 9 bases. Trimming removed 5 bases from V and 3 bases from J; junction bases left unmatched: 5. Germline CDR1 is LNHDA and CDR2 is SQIVND (reference sequence). There are 14 residues in the CDR3. Full variable domain (outside the CDR3, taken from reference TRBV19 and TRBJ2-7): DGGITQSPKYLFRKEGQNVTLSCEQNLNHDAMYWYRQDPGQGLRLIYYSQIVNDFQKGDIAEGYSVSREKKESFPLTVTSAQKNPTAFYLCASSLRTSDYEQYFGPGTRLTVT.

The chain uses TRBV18 and TRBJ2-7, with 9 bases aligning to TRBD1. V was clipped by 4 bases and J by 5 bases; unmatched bases: 3. The germline gives CDR1 KGHSH, CDR2 LQKENI. This CDR3 contains 13 residues. CDR3 DNA: TGTGCCAGCTCACGGGACAGGGCCGACGAGCAGTACTTC. As protein: CASSRDRADEQYF.

The chain combines TRBV7-2 with TRBJ1-3, with D perhaps matching TRBD1 (6 bases). This CDR3 is built from 14 residues. Germline assignment: CDR1 SGHTA and CDR2 FQGNSA. The germline V and J ends were trimmed by 5 bases and 4 bases, with 12 bases remaining between them. The CDR3 bases are TGTGCCAGCAGCAAAGGGGGATCCGGAAACACCATATATTTT. This translates into CASSKGGSGNTIYF.

This clone was picked up one time. The rearrangement links TRBV7-8 to TRBJ1-2, with TRBD1 matching over 7 bases. The CDR3 spans 13 residues. V was pared by 5 bases and J by 8 bases, with 8 bases of the junction left unmatched. Germline CDR1 reads SGHVS; CDR2 reads FQNEAQ. CDR3 in amino acids: CASSIGQGVGYTF. The CDR3 DNA reads as TGTGCCAGCAGCATTGGGCAGGGGGTCGGCTACACCTTC.

The V call is TRBV14, the J call TRBJ1-1; D may be TRBD1 (6 bases). Germline CDR1 and CDR2: SGHDN and FVKESK. V was shortened by 6 bases and J by 7 bases, with 21 bases between the two germline ends. This CDR3 has 15 amino acids. CDR3 loop: CASSKGGAGDLEAFF. The DNA of the CDR3 is TGTGCCAGCAGTAAAGGGGGGGCAGGGGACCTTGAAGCTTTCTTT.

The rearrangement links TRBV6-2 or TRBV6-3 to TRBJ1-1, with a tentative D call TRBD1 (6 bases). The V gene's germline CDR1 is MNHEY and CDR2 SVGEGT. The V end lost 5 bases, the J end lost 1 base, and 8 bases lay between the germline ends. The CDR3 has 13 residues. The CDR3 loop reads CASSKDRNTEAFF. CDR3 bases: TGTGCCAGCAGTAAGGACAGGAACACTGAAGCTTTCTTT.

This clone turned up a few times. The chain links TRBV5-1 to TRBJ1-4, with 8 bases identical to TRBD1. The CDR3 consists of 15 residues. Germline CDR1 SGHRS, CDR2 YFSETQ. The ends lost 3 bases at V and 5 bases at J; junction bases unmatched: 6. CDR3 bases: TGCGCCAGCAGCTCACAGGGGGGATCGAATGAAAAACTGTTTTTT. It encodes CASSSQGGSNEKLFF.